This T cell receptor beta chain was identified during a study of somatic mutations in cytotoxic T cells in rheumatoid arthritis. In the study overall: Several of the V beta antibody-stained T-cell populations were flow-sorted at nearly 100% purity; V beta1+ cells were among them and were sequenced for TCRB.

Positive magnetic bead selection separated CD4+ and CD8+ cells, and flow cytometry confirmed purity. V trimming: 2 bases; J trimming: 1 base; junction bases outside the gene matches: 2. Germline CDR1 reads LNHDA; CDR2 reads SQIVND (reference sequence). The CDR3 consists of 15 residues. Per the study methods: Patient CD8+ clones above 1% seldom matched published virus-specific TCRB sequences. Assay: immunoSEQ multiplex PCR; the TCRdb copy retains only in-frame clones and omits some. V and J calls plus clone size are reproduced from that table; the DNA served to infer D and trimming. The table lists around 15,000 clones, 65% to 85% of them singletons.

This clonotype was sampled from an adult with rheumatoid arthritis. The chain combines TRBV19 with TRBJ1-5, with 7 bases lining up with TRBD1. Source material: CD8+ T cells sorted from blood. The CDR3 is CASSIRGQSNQPQHF. The CDR3 DNA reads as TGTGCCAGTAGTATACGGGGACAGAGCAATCAGCCCCAGCATTTT.